This section outlines one TCR beta chain sequence together with its context. Its antigen is not yet known. Nothing much larger sits one base from this clone, and base qualities are not available. Trimming costs V 1 base and J 1 base, and their ends lie 7 bases apart. The CDR3 starts with the cysteine, ends with the phenylalanine, and has 14 residues. The entry retains the CDR3 DNA only, 42 bases that are in frame from base 1. CDR1 LNHDA and CDR2 SQIVND are derived from the germline V gene (reference sequence). This entry belongs to a study of OX40 agonist ivuxolimab in advanced cancers. In the study overall: Ivuxolimab was an agonistic, fully human IgG2 monoclonal antibody directed against OX40 (CD134), a costimulatory receptor. Intravenous ivuxolimab was administered to patients every 2 weeks at six dose levels: 0.01, 0.1, 0.3, 1.5, 3 and 10 mg/kg. Among the roughly 50 dose-escalation patients, around 19 had hepatocellular carcinoma, roughly 15 melanoma, 9 renal cell carcinoma and 9 head and neck cancer. In the dose-escalation cohort, 65% to 90% of patients were male, and the mean age was approximately 55 years, with a range of 23 to 79. Patients were allowed to have had prior anti-PD-1, anti-PD-L1 or anti-CTLA-4 therapy, and approximately 40% of the dose-escalation patients had previously received checkpoint inhibitors. Partial responses occurred in three dose-escalation patients: two with cutaneous melanoma and one with hepatocellular carcinoma. Peripheral TCRbeta sequencing was intended to test whether TCR sequence diversity was altered and clonal T-cell expansion was caused by ivuxolimab. The monotherapy dose-escalation portion (N ≈ 52 patients) of the phase I ivuxolimab trial is reported in the paper. Overall results and qualifications from the work: Antigen specificity was not determined for the clonally expanded peripheral T cells. After ivuxolimab, CD8+ T cells had more expanded clones than CD4+ T cells on average. At doses of 0.1 to 3.0 mg/kg, clonal expansion of both CD4+ and CD8+ T cells in blood was seen between baseline and week 6. In partial responders in the 0.1-3.0 mg/kg groups, normalized peripheral clonal expansion was found to be among the lowest, especially among CD8+ T cells. Low levels of normalized T-cell clonal expansion were also seen in some patients who did not respond.

Patients with autoimmune disease history or receiving systemic immunosuppression were excluded from the trial. In every dose cohort, peripheral blood was drawn for TCR sequencing at baseline, cycle 4 day 1, and cycle 7 day 1. Samples were obtained from an open-label, multicenter, first-in-human phase I dose-escalation trial of ivuxolimab. Adults with locally advanced or metastatic melanoma, renal cell, hepatocellular, or head and neck squamous cell carcinoma were enrolled in the trial. Before TCR sequencing, CD4+ T cells and CD8+ T cells were sorted from peripheral blood as separate populations. Genomic DNA was isolated from the sorted cells so that the TCRbeta CDR3 region could be sequenced. The immunoSEQ Assay was used to sequence the TCRbeta CDR3 regions. TCRdb obtained this table from immuneACCESS and retained in-frame rearrangements with V and J assigned. These tables miss some clones; where compared with another copy, unresolved V genes account for less than half of the shortfall, and the remainder is unexplained. This sample holds approximately 62,000 clones; nearly 90% were observed only once. 9% to 15% of the sample is in the top ten clones.

The chain joins TRBV19 to TRBJ1-1; TRBD1 might be the D gene, on 5 matching bases. This TCR derives from an adult with an advanced solid tumor such as melanoma, head and neck, liver or kidney cancer. The material was CD4+ or CD8+ T cells sorted from blood, obtained in a trial of the OX40 agonist ivuxolimab. The CDR3 region: CASSIGQGNTEAFF. The nucleotide sequence reads TGTGCCAGTAGTATAGGGCAGGGGAACACTGAAGCTTTCTTT.